This passage covers 20 T cell receptor beta chains from one sample sequenced in a study of neurological immune-mediated disorders. Each CDR3 protein is one row after TCRdb ran MiXCR on the 5' RACE reads. The table has about 40,000 distinct CDR3 sequences, more than 12% seen once. Sample: CD4+ T cells from blood. The source of these receptors is a woman aged 55-69 years with HTLV-1-associated myelopathy (HAM/TSP).

Ten or more counts support this clonotype. The chain is built from TRBV20-1 and TRBJ1-2; D not certain. The CDR3 sequence is 14 residues long. The germline V gene has CDR1 DFQATT and CDR2 SNEGSKA (reference sequence). V gave up 6 bases and J gave up 4 bases, with 18 bases separating them. The CDR3 coding sequence is TGCAGTGCCGAGGCCCCCCTGGCAGGCTATGGCTACACCTTC. Translated: CSAEAPLAGYGYTF.

This clonotype has ten or more counts. V and J are TRBV20-1 and TRBJ2-7, with 7 bases lining up with TRBD1. V gave up 7 bases and J gave up 3 bases; unmatched junction bases: 9. The CDR3 is made up of 13 amino acids. Looked up from germline, CDR1 is DFQATT and CDR2 is SNEGSKA (reference sequence). In DNA form, the CDR3 reads TGCAGTGTAACCGGGACAGCTTTCTACGAGCAGTACTTC. This translates into CSVTGTAFYEQYF.

This clonotype has ten or more counts. V is TRBV9 and J is TRBJ1-2; D possibly corresponds to TRBD1 (5 bases). Trimming stripped 3 bases from V and 8 bases from J, with 11 bases between. CDR3 length: 12 residues. Germline CDR1 is SGDLS and CDR2 is YYNGEE. CDR3 nucleotides: TGTGCCAGCAGCGCGACAGTTCTCGGCTACACCTTC. Translated: CASSATVLGYTF.

This clonotype occurred many times. The rearrangement uses TRBV18 and TRBJ1-1; D perhaps matches TRBD1 (5 bases). Germline V CDR1 and CDR2: KGHSH, LQKENI. The CDR3 length is 14 residues. V shed 0 bases and J shed 2 bases, with 7 bases lying between them. The CDR3 loop is CASSPPGVNTEAFF. The CDR3, as DNA: TGTGCCAGCTCACCACCGGGGGTAAACACTGAAGCTTTCTTT.

This clonotype was counted at least ten times. The V call is TRBV3-1, the J call TRBJ2-3; no clear D. The ends were cut back, 1 base at V and 1 base at J, with 6 bases in the middle. The CDR3 spans 14 residues. Germline V CDR1 and CDR2: LGHDT, YNNKEL (reference sequence). The CDR3 region is CASSQGGRTDTQYF. CDR3 sequence (DNA): TGTGCCAGCAGCCAAGGCGGACGCACAGATACGCAGTATTTT.

The table lists this clonotype with many counts. The V call is TRBV10-3, the J call TRBJ1-2; possible D gene TRBD1, 5 bases. CDR3 size: 15 residues. Trimming took 10 bases from V and 2 from J, leaving 20 bases between them. Germline V gene data show CDR1 as ENHRY and CDR2 as SYGVKD. This CDR3 is CATQTSGGANYGYTF. CDR3 bases: TGTGCCACACAAACGTCAGGCGGGGCAAACTATGGCTACACCTTC.

This clonotype was detected many times. The rearrangement joins TRBV20-1 to TRBJ2-1; TRBD2 matches 7 bases. The CDR3 totals 14 residues. Germline lookup yields CDR1 DFQATT and CDR2 SNEGSKA (reference sequence). V shed 3 bases and J 7 bases; nucleotides not matched to a gene: 9. DNA for the CDR3: TGCAGTGCTAGGGGGTGGGGGGGAAATAATGAGCAGTTCTTC. Translated: CSARGWGGNNEQFF.

This clonotype has a count of ten or more. The DNA of the CDR3 is TGTGCCAGCAGTTACGGGAAGACCCAGTACTTC. It yields the protein CASSYGKTQYF. The rearrangement joins TRBV6-5 to TRBJ2-5, with D unclear. The CDR3 contains 11 residues. Germline V gene sequence: CDR1 MNHEY, CDR2 SVGAGI. V lost 2 bases and J lost 6, with 4 bases in between.

The table lists this clonotype with many counts. This sequence joins TRBV5-1 and TRBJ2-1, with 9 bases aligning to TRBD2. There are 16 residues in the CDR3. The germline V gene encodes CDR1 SGHRS and CDR2 YFSETQ. The V gene end was trimmed by 4 bases and the J gene end by 6 bases; junction bases not matched to a gene: 11. CDR3 coding DNA: TGCGCCAGCAGCCCGAGGGTAGCGGGGGACCTCAATGAGCAGTTCTTC. It is translated as CASSPRVAGDLNEQFF. The whole variable domain, remainder taken from reference TRBV5-1 and TRBJ2-1, is KAGVTQTPRYLIKTRGQQVTLSCSPISGHRSVSWYQQTPGQGLQFLFEYFSETQRNKGNFPGRFSGRQFSNSRSEMNVSTLELGDSALYLCASSPRVAGDLNEQFFGPGTRLTVL.

This clonotype was recorded many times. J is TRBJ1-5 and V is TRBV5-1; 7 bases line up with TRBD1. J was trimmed by 0 bases and V by 4 bases; bases with no gene match: 4. The germline V gene has CDR1 SGHRS and CDR2 YFSETQ. The CDR3 length is 15 residues. This CDR3 is CASSRTGHSNQPQHF. The CDR3 DNA is TGCGCCAGCAGCCGGACAGGACATAGCAATCAGCCCCAGCATTTT.

This clonotype was seen ten or more times. The chain uses TRBV20-1 and TRBJ1-1, with no clear D. Germline CDR1 is DFQATT and CDR2 is SNEGSKA (reference sequence). Trimming removed 7 bases from V and 6 bases from J, with 18 bases in between. The CDR3 totals 13 residues. CDR3 loop: CSVIFGVYAEAFF. CDR3 sequence (DNA): TGCAGTGTAATATTTGGGGTATACGCTGAAGCTTTCTTT.

This clonotype occurred many times. This sequence joins TRBV6-5 and TRBJ2-7; tentative D call: TRBD2 (5 bases). Germline lookup yields CDR1 MNHEY and CDR2 SVGAGI. Trimming pared 2 bases from V and 7 bases from J, leaving 24 bases between. The CDR3 sequence is 17 residues long. For the CDR3, the DNA is TGTGCCAGCAGTTACATCCCCCCGGGAACAGCTCTAGGAGAGCAGTACTTC. This translates into CASSYIPPGTALGEQYF.

This clonotype was observed at least ten times. The J gene is TRBJ2-3, the V gene TRBV5-1, with D perhaps TRBD2 (7 bases). The germline V gene has CDR1 SGHRS and CDR2 YFSETQ. The ends were cut back, 2 bases at V and 4 bases at J, with 14 bases in the middle. The CDR3 is made up of 15 amino acids. The CDR3 DNA is TGCGCCAGCAGCTTTCTGCGGGGGCCACCAGATACGCAGTATTTT. It encodes CASSFLRGPPDTQYF.

This clonotype was counted ten times or more. This chain joins TRBV2 and TRBJ1-2; a possible D gene is TRBD1 (5 bases). The germline gives CDR1 SNHLY, CDR2 FYNNEI. The CDR3 is 13 residues long. The germline V and J ends were trimmed by 2 bases and 2 bases, with 6 bases remaining between them. The CDR3, as DNA: TGTGCCAGCAGTGAAAGACAGAACTATGGCTACACCTTC. It yields the protein CASSERQNYGYTF.

At least ten counts were recorded for this clonotype. The gene calls are TRBV20-1 and TRBJ1-5; D uncertain. Trimming shortened V by 4 bases and J by 0 bases, and 7 bases separated the two germline ends. Looked up from germline, CDR1 is DFQATT and CDR2 is SNEGSKA (reference sequence). This CDR3 region has 13 residues. CDR3 nucleotide sequence: TGCAGTGCTACCAAAAATAGCAATCAGCCCCAGCATTTT. Residues: CSATKNSNQPQHF.

This clonotype appeared many times. The chain recombines TRBV29-1 with TRBJ2-3; possibly TRBD1 for D (6 bases). This CDR3 contains 14 residues. Trimming pared 5 bases from V and 2 bases from J, leaving 14 bases between. From germline, CDR1 is SQVTM and CDR2 ANQGSEA. The CDR3 DNA sequence: TGCAGCGTTTCGTCGCAGGGGCTCACAGATACGCAGTATTTT. Protein sequence: CSVSSQGLTDTQYF.

Ten or more counts support this clonotype. V and J are TRBV10-3 and TRBJ2-3, with 11 bases that match TRBD1. In germline, CDR1 is ENHRY, CDR2 SYGVKD. The V gene end was trimmed by 7 bases and the J gene end by 3 bases; junction bases not matched to a gene: 6. The CDR3 loop spans 15 amino acids. The CDR3: CAITPGQGETDTQYF. In DNA form, the CDR3 reads TGTGCCATCACTCCGGGACAGGGGGAGACAGATACGCAGTATTTT.

This clonotype has a single count. CDR3 bases: TGCAGTGCTAGGGAGGGGGGGGATACGCAGTATTTT. It specifies CSAREGGDTQYF. V usage is TRBV20-1 and J usage is TRBJ2-3, with D possibly matching TRBD2 (7 bases). The length of the CDR3 is 12 residues. The ends were cut back, 3 bases at V and 6 bases at J, with 10 bases in the middle. The germline gives CDR1 DFQATT, CDR2 SNEGSKA (reference sequence).

This clonotype was recorded many times. V is TRBV5-1 and J is TRBJ2-2, with 7 bases lining up with TRBD2. The V gene end was trimmed by 6 bases and the J gene end by 0 bases; junction bases not matched to a gene: 2. Germline V gives CDR1 SGHRS, CDR2 YFSETQ. This CDR3 region has 14 residues. This chain's CDR3 is CASTGTTNTGELFF. As DNA, the CDR3 is TGCGCCAGCACCGGGACTACGAACACCGGGGAGCTGTTTTTT.

As for this clonotype: The junction differs from germline at one of its ends, possibly a read error. This CDR3 is CASSLLGWPNTTGTGELFF. As DNA, the CDR3 is TGCGCCAGCAGCTTATTAGGGTGGCCGAACACCACTGGCACCGGGGAGCTTTTTTTT. V and J are TRBV5-1 and TRBJ2-2; D might be TRBD2 (5 bases). The germline V gene has CDR1 SGHRS and CDR2 YFSETQ. The CDR3 contains 19 residues.